A selection of T cell receptor beta chains follows, all from one sample in a study of OX40 agonist ivuxolimab in advanced cancers. Sequencing used immunoSEQ multiplex PCR; TCRdb keeps in-frame clones, though not all of them. The sample holds 70,000 to 75,000 clones, around 87% seen once. The source material was CD4+ or CD8+ T cells sorted from blood, sampled in a trial of the OX40 agonist ivuxolimab. The receptors originated from an adult with an advanced solid tumor such as melanoma, head and neck, liver or kidney cancer. CDR3s include the opening cysteine and the closing phenylalanine or tryptophan. The D gene is left open where the match is weak. Only some rows state a clone size, as once, few, many or a class for expanded clones.

d_gene	v_gene	j_gene	abundance	CDR3aa	CDR3nt
NA	TRBV30	TRBJ2-3	NA	CAWSPASGVTDTQYF	TGTGCCTGGAGTCCCGCGAGTGGAGTCACAGATACGCAGTATTTT
NA	TRBV7-9	TRBJ1-1	NA	CASSLEVNTEAFF	TGTGCCAGCAGCTTAGAGGTCAACACTGAAGCTTTCTTT
NA	TRBV18	TRBJ2-3	NA	CASSLGTDRTDTQYF	TGTGCCAGCTCACTGGGGACTGACCGCACAGATACGCAGTATTTT
TRBD1	TRBV28	TRBJ2-2	NA	CASTPGTGDRELFF	TGTGCCAGCACCCCAGGGACAGGGGACCGGGAGCTGTTTTTT
TRBD1	TRBV11-2	TRBJ2-7	NA	CASRPTGQASKEQYF	TGTGCCAGCAGACCTACGGGACAGGCCTCTAAAGAGCAGTACTTC
NA	TRBV6-1	TRBJ2-1	NA	CASSDPSRTGPNEQFF	TGTGCCAGCAGTGATCCCTCCCGGACTGGGCCCAATGAGCAGTTCTTC
TRBD1	TRBV29-1	TRBJ2-7	NA	CSVVVDRGREQYF	TGCAGCGTTGTGGTGGACAGGGGGCGCGAGCAGTACTTC
TRBD1	TRBV7-9	TRBJ1-2	NA	CASSLTGVSGYTF	TGTGCCAGCAGCCTCACAGGGGTCTCTGGCTACACCTTC
NA	TRBV19	TRBJ2-6	few	CASSQTGANVLTF	TGTGCCAGTAGTCAAACTGGGGCCAACGTCCTGACTTTC
TRBD2	TRBV5-1	TRBJ2-3	few	CASSPREGLFTDTQYF	TGCGCCAGCAGTCCCCGGGAGGGCCTTTTCACAGATACGCAGTATTTT
TRBD1	TRBV5-1	TRBJ2-7	NA	CASSGRQGQGYEQYF	TGCGCCAGCAGCGGCCGACAGGGGCAGGGATACGAGCAGTACTTC
TRBD2	TRBV10-3	TRBJ2-5	NA	CAISAEGLHQETQYF	TGTGCCATCAGTGCGGAGGGACTACACCAAGAGACCCAGTACTTC
NA	TRBV7-2	TRBJ2-7	NA	CASSTQGSSYEQYF	TGTGCCAGCAGCACCCAGGGAAGCTCCTACGAGCAGTACTTC
NA	TRBV9	TRBJ2-2	few	CASSVVAGRTGELFF	TGTGCCAGCAGCGTAGTGGCGGGGAGGACCGGGGAGCTGTTTTTT
TRBD1	TRBV28	TRBJ1-2	few	CASSLVGGQGNGYTF	TGTGCCAGCAGCTTGGTAGGGGGACAGGGGAATGGCTACACCTTC
NA	TRBV18	TRBJ2-4	NA	CASSPTGRPAAKNIQYF	TGTGCCAGCTCACCAACAGGACGTCCCGCAGCCAAAAACATTCAGTACTTC
TRBD2	TRBV6-1	TRBJ2-7	NA	CASRAGEHYEQYF	TGTGCCAGCAGAGCGGGAGAACACTACGAGCAGTACTTC
NA	TRBV4-1	TRBJ2-1	NA	CASSQDRSTEQFF	TGCGCCAGCAGCCAAGACAGATCAACTGAGCAGTTCTTC
TRBD2	TRBV28	TRBJ2-7	once	CASIPGTSAYEQYF	TGTGCCAGCATCCCCGGGACTAGCGCCTACGAGCAGTACTTC
NA	TRBV7-3	TRBJ2-2	NA	CASSPNTAGELFF	TGTGCCAGCAGCCCTAACACAGCCGGGGAGCTGTTTTTT
TRBD2	TRBV2	TRBJ2-3	NA	CASRREQSTDTQYF	TGTGCCAGCAGGCGGGAGCAAAGCACAGATACGCAGTATTTT
NA	TRBV29-1	TRBJ1-2	NA	CSVAKGGDYGYTF	TGCAGCGTTGCCAAGGGGGGTGACTATGGCTACACCTTC
NA	TRBV30	TRBJ1-5	few	CAWSTENQPQHF	TGTGCCTGGAGCACAGAGAATCAGCCCCAGCATTTT
TRBD2	TRBV2	TRBJ2-3	few	CASSRGTSGSTDTQYF	TGTGCCAGCAGTAGGGGGACTAGCGGAAGCACAGATACGCAGTATTTT
NA	TRBV5-1	TRBJ2-5	NA	CASNNGGYQETQYF	TGCGCCAGCAACAACGGTGGGTACCAAGAGACCCAGTACTTC
NA	TRBV6-6	TRBJ2-1	few	CASSYSLSGVQFF	TGTGCCAGCAGTTACTCGCTCTCAGGGGTACAGTTCTTC
NA	TRBV30	TRBJ1-1	few	CAWGSGRNTEAFF	TGTGCCTGGGGCTCGGGCAGGAACACTGAAGCTTTCTTT
NA	TRBV21-1	TRBJ2-1	NA	CASTKNPGIPWGSYNEQFF	TGTGCCAGCACTAAAAATCCCGGGATCCCATGGGGATCCTACAATGAGCAGTTCTTC
TRBD2	TRBV4-1	TRBJ2-1	NA	CASSLSSSGSHNEQFF	TGCGCCAGCAGCCTCTCCTCTAGCGGGAGTCACAATGAGCAGTTCTTC
NA	TRBV28	TRBJ1-1	NA	CASSLRGKAFF	TGTGCCAGCAGCTTACGGGGGAAGGCTTTCTTT
TRBD1	TRBV7-2	TRBJ2-1	NA	CASSPSGQGFNEQFF	TGTGCCAGCAGCCCCTCGGGACAGGGGTTCAATGAGCAGTTCTTC
TRBD2	TRBV6-5	TRBJ2-7	NA	CASSRERREKYEQYF	TGTGCCAGCAGCCGTGAACGGCGGGAGAAATACGAGCAGTACTTC
NA	TRBV5-6	TRBJ2-7	NA	CASSLTGVPYEQYF	TGTGCCAGCAGCTTGACAGGAGTCCCCTACGAGCAGTACTTC
TRBD1	TRBV30	TRBJ2-5	NA	CAWSTGQGETQYF	TGTGCCTGGAGTACAGGACAGGGGGAGACCCAGTACTTC
NA	TRBV30	TRBJ2-7	NA	CAWSALRGTYEQYF	TGTGCCTGGAGCGCTTTGAGGGGGACCTACGAGCAGTACTTC
NA	TRBV5-6	TRBJ2-2	NA	CASSLKNTGELFF	TGTGCCAGCAGCTTAAAAAACACCGGGGAGCTGTTTTTT
NA	TRBV30	TRBJ1-2	NA	CAWSRDSSYGYTF	TGTGCCTGGAGTAGGGATAGTTCCTATGGCTACACCTTC
TRBD2	TRBV28	TRBJ2-7	NA	CASSSIKREVEYEQYF	TGTGCCAGCAGTTCCATTAAGCGGGAGGTCGAATACGAGCAGTACTTC
TRBD1	TRBV10-2	TRBJ1-1	NA	CASIQTGFSEAFF	TGCGCCAGCATCCAGACAGGGTTTTCTGAAGCTTTCTTT
NA	TRBV6-5	TRBJ2-5	NA	CASSYLGPKETQYF	TGTGCCAGCAGTTATCTTGGTCCTAAAGAGACCCAGTACTTC
TRBD2	TRBV27	TRBJ2-3	NA	CASSLGRGDTQYF	TGTGCCAGCAGTTTAGGGCGGGGGGATACGCAGTATTTT
NA	TRBV5-1	TRBJ2-3	NA	CASSFQSRATDTQYF	TGCGCCAGCAGCTTTCAGAGTCGGGCCACAGATACGCAGTATTTT
NA	TRBV9	TRBJ2-2	NA	CASSVETSRAGELFF	TGTGCCAGCAGCGTAGAGACTAGTAGGGCCGGGGAGCTGTTTTTT
NA	TRBV6-5	TRBJ2-1	NA	CASTPRSTYNEQFF	TGTGCCAGCACCCCAAGATCGACCTACAATGAGCAGTTCTTC
NA	TRBV5-6	TRBJ2-7	NA	CASSLVGGPSYEQYF	TGTGCCAGCAGCTTGGTTGGAGGGCCCTCCTACGAGCAGTACTTC
TRBD1	TRBV2	TRBJ1-2	few	CASRESGGNYGYTF	TGTGCCAGCAGAGAGTCAGGGGGTAACTATGGCTACACCTTC
TRBD2	TRBV18	TRBJ2-1	NA	CASSPGLAGGNEQFF	TGTGCCAGCTCCCCGGGACTAGCGGGAGGTAATGAGCAGTTCTTC
TRBD2	TRBV19	TRBJ2-7	NA	CASSPGLAGDYEQYF	TGTGCCAGTAGCCCGGGACTAGCGGGAGACTACGAGCAGTACTTC
TRBD2	TRBV28	TRBJ2-2	NA	CASSLLGLAGGAGTGELFF	TGTGCCAGCAGTTTACTGGGACTAGCGGGAGGCGCCGGCACCGGGGAGCTGTTTTTT
NA	TRBV18	TRBJ1-1	NA	CASSQDRNTEAFF	TGTGCCAGCTCACAGGACAGGAACACTGAAGCTTTCTTT
NA	TRBV7-3	TRBJ2-7	NA	CASSLSPRGQQYF	TGTGCCAGCAGCTTAAGCCCCAGGGGCCAGCAGTACTTC
TRBD1	TRBV6-6	TRBJ1-5	NA	CASSPGQEGQPQHF	TGTGCCAGCAGTCCGGGACAGGAGGGTCAGCCCCAGCATTTT
TRBD2	TRBV7-3	TRBJ2-1	NA	CASSQTSGTANEQFF	TGTGCCAGCAGCCAAACTAGCGGGACAGCCAATGAGCAGTTCTTC
TRBD1	TRBV4-1	TRBJ2-7	NA	CASSPKTGADSSYEQYF	TGCGCCAGCAGCCCTAAAACAGGGGCTGATAGCTCCTACGAGCAGTACTTC
TRBD1	TRBV7-2	TRBJ1-2	NA	CASSITGAPNYGYTF	TGTGCCAGCAGCATCACAGGGGCTCCTAACTATGGCTACACCTTC